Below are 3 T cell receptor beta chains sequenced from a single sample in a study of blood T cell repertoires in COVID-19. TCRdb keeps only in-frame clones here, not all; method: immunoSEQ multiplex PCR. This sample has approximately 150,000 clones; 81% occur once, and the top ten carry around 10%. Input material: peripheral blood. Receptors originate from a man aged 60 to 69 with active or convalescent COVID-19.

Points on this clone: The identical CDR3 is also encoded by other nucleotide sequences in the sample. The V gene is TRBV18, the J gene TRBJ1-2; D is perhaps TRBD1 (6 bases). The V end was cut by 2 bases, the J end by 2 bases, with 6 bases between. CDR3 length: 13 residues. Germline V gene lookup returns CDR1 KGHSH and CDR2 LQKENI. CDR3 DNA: TGTGCCAGCTCACCAGACAGGAACTATGGCTACACCTTC. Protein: CASSPDRNYGYTF.

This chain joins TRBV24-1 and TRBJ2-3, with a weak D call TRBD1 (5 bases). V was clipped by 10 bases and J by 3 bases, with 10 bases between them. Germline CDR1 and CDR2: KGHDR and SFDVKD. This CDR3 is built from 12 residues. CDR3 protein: CATEDTTDTQYF. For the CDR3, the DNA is TGTGCCACTGAGGACACTACAGATACGCAGTATTTT.

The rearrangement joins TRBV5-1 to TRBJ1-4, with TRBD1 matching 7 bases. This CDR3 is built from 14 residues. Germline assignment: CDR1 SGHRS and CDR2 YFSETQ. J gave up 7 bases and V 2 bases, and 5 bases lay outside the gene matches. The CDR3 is CASSFRDSGEKLFF. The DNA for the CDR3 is TGCGCCAGCAGCTTCCGGGACAGTGGTGAAAAACTGTTTTTT.